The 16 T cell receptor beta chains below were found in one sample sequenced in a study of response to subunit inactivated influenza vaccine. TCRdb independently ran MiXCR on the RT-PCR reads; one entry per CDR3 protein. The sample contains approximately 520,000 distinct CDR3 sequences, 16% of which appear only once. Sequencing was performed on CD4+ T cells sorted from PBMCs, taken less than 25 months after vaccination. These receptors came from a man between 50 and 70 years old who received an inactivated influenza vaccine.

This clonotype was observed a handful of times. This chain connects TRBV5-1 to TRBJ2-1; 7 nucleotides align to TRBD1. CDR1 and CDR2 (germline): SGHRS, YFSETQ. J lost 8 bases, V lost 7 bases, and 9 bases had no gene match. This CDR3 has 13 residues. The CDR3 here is CASRRGFIHEQFF. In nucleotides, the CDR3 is TGCGCCAGCCGCAGGGGGTTTATCCATGAGCAGTTCTTC.

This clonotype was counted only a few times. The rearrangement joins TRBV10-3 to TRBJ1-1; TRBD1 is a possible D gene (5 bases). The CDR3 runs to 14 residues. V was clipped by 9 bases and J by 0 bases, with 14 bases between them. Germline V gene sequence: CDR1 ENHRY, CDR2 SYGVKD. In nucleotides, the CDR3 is TGTGCCATAGCTCGAGGGGCCATGAACACTGAAGCTTTCTTT. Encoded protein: CAIARGAMNTEAFF.

The DNA for the CDR3 is TGTGCCAGCAGCGTTGGGGGGATAGATAATGAAAAACTGTTTTTT. Residues: CASSVGGIDNEKLFF. The chain combines TRBV9 with TRBJ1-4; D is possibly TRBD1 (5 bases). Trimming cost V 2 bases and J 4 bases, with 12 bases left between them. From germline, CDR1 is SGDLS and CDR2 YYNGEE. There are 15 residues in the CDR3.

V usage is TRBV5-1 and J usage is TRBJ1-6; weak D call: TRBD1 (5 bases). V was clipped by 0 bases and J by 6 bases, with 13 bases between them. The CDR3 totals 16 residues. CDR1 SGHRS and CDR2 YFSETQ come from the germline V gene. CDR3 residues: CASSLEVTAINSPLHF. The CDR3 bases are TGCGCCAGCAGCTTGGAAGTGACAGCAATTAATTCACCCCTCCACTTT.

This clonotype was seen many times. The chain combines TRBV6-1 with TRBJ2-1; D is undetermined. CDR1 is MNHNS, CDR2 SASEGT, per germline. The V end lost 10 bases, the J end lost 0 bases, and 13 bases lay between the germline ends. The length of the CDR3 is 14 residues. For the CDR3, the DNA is TGTGCCACCAGAGTTTACAGCTCCTACAATGAGCAGTTCTTC. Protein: CATRVYSSYNEQFF.

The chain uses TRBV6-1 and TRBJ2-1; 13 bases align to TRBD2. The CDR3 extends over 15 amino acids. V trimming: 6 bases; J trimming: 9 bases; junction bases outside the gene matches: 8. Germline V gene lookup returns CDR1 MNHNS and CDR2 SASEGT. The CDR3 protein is CASRRTSGSVSEQFF. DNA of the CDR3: TGTGCCAGCAGAAGGACTAGCGGGAGTGTGAGTGAGCAGTTCTTC.

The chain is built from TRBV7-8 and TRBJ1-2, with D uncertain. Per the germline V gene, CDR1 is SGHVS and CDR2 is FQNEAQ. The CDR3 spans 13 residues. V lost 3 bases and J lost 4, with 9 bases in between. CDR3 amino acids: CASSFDTSYGYTF. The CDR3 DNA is TGTGCCAGCAGCTTCGACACTTCCTATGGCTACACCTTC.

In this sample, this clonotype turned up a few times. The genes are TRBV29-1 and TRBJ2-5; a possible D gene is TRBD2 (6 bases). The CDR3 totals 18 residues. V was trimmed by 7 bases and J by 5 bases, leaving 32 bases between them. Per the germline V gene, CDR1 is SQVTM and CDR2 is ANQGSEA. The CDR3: CSAKTSAGKGIGRETQYF. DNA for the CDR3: TGCAGCGCAAAGACTTCGGCGGGAAAGGGTATTGGGCGGGAGACCCAGTACTTC.

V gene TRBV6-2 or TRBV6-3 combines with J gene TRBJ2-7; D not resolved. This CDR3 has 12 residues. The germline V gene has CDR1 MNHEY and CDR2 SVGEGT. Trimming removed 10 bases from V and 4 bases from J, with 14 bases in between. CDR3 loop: CATQPVGYEQYF. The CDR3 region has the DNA TGTGCCACCCAACCCGTGGGTTACGAGCAGTACTTC.

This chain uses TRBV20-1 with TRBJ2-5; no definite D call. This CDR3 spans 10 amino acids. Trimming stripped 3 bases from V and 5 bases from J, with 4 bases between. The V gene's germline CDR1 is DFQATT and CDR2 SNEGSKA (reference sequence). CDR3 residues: CSASVETQYF. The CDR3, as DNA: TGCAGTGCTAGCGTGGAGACCCAGTACTTC.

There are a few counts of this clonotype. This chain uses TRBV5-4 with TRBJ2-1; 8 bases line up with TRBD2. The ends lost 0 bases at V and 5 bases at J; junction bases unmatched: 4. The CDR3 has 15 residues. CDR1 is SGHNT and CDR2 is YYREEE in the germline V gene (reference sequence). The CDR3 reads CASSLDLAGNNEQFF. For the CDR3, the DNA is TGTGCCAGCAGCTTGGATCTAGCGGGTAACAATGAGCAGTTCTTC. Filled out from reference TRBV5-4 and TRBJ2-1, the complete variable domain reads ETGVTQSPTHLIKTRGQQVTLRCSSQSGHNTVSWYQQALGQGPQFIFQYYREEENGRGNFPPRFSGLQFPNYSSELNVNALELDDSALYLCASSLDLAGNNEQFFGPGTRLTVL.

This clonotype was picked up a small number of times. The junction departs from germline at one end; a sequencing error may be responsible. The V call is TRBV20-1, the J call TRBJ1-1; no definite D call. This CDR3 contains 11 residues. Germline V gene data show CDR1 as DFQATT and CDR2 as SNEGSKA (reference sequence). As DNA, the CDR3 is TGCAGTGCTAGACCGAACCCTGAAGCTTTCTTT. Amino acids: CSARPNPEAFF.

The chain's CDR3 is CTSSEPGTNDFLENRTLLYEQYF. The DNA for the CDR3 is TGCACCAGCAGCGAGCCCGGGACCAACGACTTCTTGGAAAACCGTACCCTTCTCTACGAGCAGTACTTC. The chain employs TRBV1 and TRBJ2-7; the table's D call TRBD1 went unverified against the DNA. TRBV1 is a pseudogene. The CDR3 runs 23 residues.

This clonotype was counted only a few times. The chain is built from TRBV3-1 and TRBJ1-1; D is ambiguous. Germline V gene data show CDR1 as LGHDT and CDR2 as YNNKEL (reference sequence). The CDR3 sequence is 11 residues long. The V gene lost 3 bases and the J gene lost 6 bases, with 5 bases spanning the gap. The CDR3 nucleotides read TGTGCCAGCAGCCACGGGGCTGAAGCTTTCTTT. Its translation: CASSHGAEAFF.

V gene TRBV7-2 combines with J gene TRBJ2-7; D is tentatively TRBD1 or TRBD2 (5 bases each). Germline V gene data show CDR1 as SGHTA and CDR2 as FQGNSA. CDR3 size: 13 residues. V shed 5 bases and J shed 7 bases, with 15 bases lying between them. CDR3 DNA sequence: TGTGCCAGCAGCGGTAGGACGGGACGAGAGCAGTACTTC. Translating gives CASSGRTGREQYF.

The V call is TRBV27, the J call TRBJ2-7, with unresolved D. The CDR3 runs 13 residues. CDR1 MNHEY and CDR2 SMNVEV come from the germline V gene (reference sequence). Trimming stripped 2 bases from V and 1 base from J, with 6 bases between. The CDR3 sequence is CASSLKRSYEQYF. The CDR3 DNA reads TGTGCCAGCAGTTTAAAGCGTTCCTACGAGCAGTACTTC.